This passage covers 10 T cell receptor beta chains from one sample sequenced in a study of blood T cell repertoires in COVID-19 (dated by TCRdb to about 2020). To prepare the library, the immunoSEQ multiplex PCR assay was applied. TCRdb provides this immuneACCESS table in a form limited to in-frame rearrangements. Some clones are lacking; in checked studies, under half of them reflect an unresolved V gene, and why the rest are absent is not known. This sample holds 150,000 to 200,000 clones; roughly 80% were observed only once. The ten largest account for roughly 17% of the sample. The sequenced material came from peripheral blood. The receptors here all came from a man in his fifties or sixties with active or convalescent COVID-19.

This chain joins TRBV3-1 (or the pseudogene TRBV3-2) and TRBJ2-7, with TRBD2 matching over 13 bases. From germline, CDR1 is LGHDT and CDR2 YNNKEL (reference sequence). Trimming at V came to 4 bases and at J to 2 bases, leaving 11 bases not matched to a gene. The CDR3 is made up of 18 amino acids. For the CDR3, the DNA is TGTGCCAGCAGCCGTCCCGGGACTAGCGGGATATATACCTACGAGCAGTACTTC. Its protein is CASSRPGTSGIYTYEQYF.

The chain has TRBV2 and TRBJ2-7; 9 bases fit TRBD1. Germline CDR1 SNHLY, CDR2 FYNNEI. The junction had 3 bases not matched to a gene; V was cut back by 6 bases and J by 3 bases. This CDR3 spans 13 amino acids. The CDR3 sequence is CASRDRGYYEQYF. The DNA for the CDR3 is TGTGCCAGCAGGGACAGGGGATACTACGAGCAGTACTTC.

The V gene is TRBV2, the J gene TRBJ2-2; tentatively, D is TRBD2 (6 bases). This CDR3 is built from 16 residues. Germline V gives CDR1 SNHLY, CDR2 FYNNEI. V was pared by 3 bases and J by 3 bases, with 14 bases between. CDR3 protein: CASSEVGRGYTGELFF. CDR3 nucleotides: TGTGCCAGCAGTGAGGTCGGGAGAGGGTACACCGGGGAGCTGTTTTTT.

This clone was observed a handful of times. V gene TRBV2 combines with J gene TRBJ2-3, with 10 bases lining up with TRBD2. J gave up 1 base and V 3 bases, and 4 bases lay outside the gene matches. Germline CDR1 SNHLY, CDR2 FYNNEI. This CDR3 has 16 residues. The CDR3 here is CASSDGTSEGTDTQYF. The CDR3 bases are TGTGCCAGCAGTGATGGGACTAGCGAGGGCACAGATACGCAGTATTTT.

V usage is TRBV24-1 and J usage is TRBJ2-1; possible D gene TRBD1, 6 bases. The germline V gene encodes CDR1 KGHDR and CDR2 SFDVKD. Trimming stripped 4 bases from V and 8 bases from J, with 17 bases between. CDR3 size: 15 residues. CDR3 amino acids: CATSDLGTSPYEQFF. DNA for the CDR3: TGTGCCACCAGTGACCTCGGGACAAGCCCATATGAGCAGTTCTTC.

Comment on this clone: Germline is not matched at one junction end, which may reflect a read error. The V gene is TRBV7-9, the J gene TRBJ2-7; 8 nucleotides align to TRBD1. Germline CDR1 is SEHNR and CDR2 is FQNEAQ (reference sequence). This CDR3 is built from 16 residues. The CDR3 sequence: CASSLARQGLVYEQYF. The DNA for the CDR3 is TGTGCCAGCAGCCTAGCTCGACAGGGGCTTGTCTACGAGCAGTACTTC.

J is TRBJ1-4 and V is TRBV5-1; D is ambiguous. The CDR3 spans 14 residues. Deletions cut 0 bases from V and 4 bases from J, with 7 bases between. CDR1 is SGHRS, CDR2 YFSETQ, per germline. In DNA form, the CDR3 reads TGCGCCAGCAGCTTGGACAGATTTAATGAAAAACTGTTTTTT. Protein: CASSLDRFNEKLFF.

This clone showed up just once. The chain links TRBV30 to TRBJ2-6; D is undetermined. CDR1 and CDR2 (germline): GTSNPN, SVGIG (reference sequence). Between the trimmed V and J ends, which lost 5 bases and 0 bases, there was a span of 5 bases. The CDR3 covers 13 residues. The CDR3 protein is CAWGYSGANVLTF. DNA for the CDR3: TGTGCCTGGGGGTACTCTGGGGCCAACGTCCTGACTTTC.

This chain connects TRBV18 to TRBJ2-7; weak D call: TRBD1 (6 bases). Germline values: CDR1 KGHSH, CDR2 LQKENI. The CDR3 has 15 residues. V lost 4 bases, J lost 7 bases, and 20 bases lay in between. The CDR3 nucleotides are TGTGCCAGCTCACTCCAGACAGGACCCTGGGGGGAGCAGTACTTC. Protein product: CASSLQTGPWGEQYF. Looking up the rest from reference TRBV18 and TRBJ2-7 gives the full variable domain: NAGVMQNPRHLVRRRGQEARLRCSPMKGHSHVYWYRQLPEEGLKFMVYLQKENIIDESGMPKERFSAEFPKEGPSILRIQQVVRGDSAAYFCASSLQTGPWGEQYFGPGTRLTVT.

The V and J genes are TRBV4-1 and TRBJ2-5; possibly TRBD1 for D (5 bases). There are 16 residues in the CDR3. V lost 0 bases and J 2 bases, leaving 13 bases between the germline ends. Germline CDR1 and CDR2: MGHRA and YSYEKL. CDR3 region: CASSQDGSGLQETQYF. CDR3 DNA sequence: TGCGCCAGCAGCCAAGATGGCTCAGGGTTGCAAGAGACCCAGTACTTC.